This TCR beta chain was retrieved from a study of blood T cell repertoires in COVID-19. At the level of the study: The United States, Italy and Spain supplied acute and convalescent COVID-19 samples. Nucleic acid was either cDNA or gDNA, and it came from T cells, B-cell-depleted T cells, or PBMCs.

How the authors handled the data: Reference gene primer amplification yielded estimated nucleated cell counts. Some clones are missing from TCRdb's copy, which holds only in-frame ones; the method was immunoSEQ multiplex PCR. That table is the source of V, J and clone size, and D and trimming were worked out from the DNA. In the table there are roughly 50,000 clones, 84% of which are singletons. From germline, CDR1 is SGHDT and CDR2 YYEEEE. The CDR3 has 13 residues. V dropped 4 bases and J dropped 5 bases, with 9 bases sitting between them. The receptor's source is a woman older than 75 with acute or convalescent COVID-19. The chain couples TRBV5-6 to TRBJ1-4, with a weak D call TRBD1 (5 bases). Source material: peripheral blood. CDR3 loop: CASSLGLNEKLFF. Written as DNA, the CDR3 is TGTGCCAGCAGCCTGGGGCTGAATGAAAAACTGTTTTTT.